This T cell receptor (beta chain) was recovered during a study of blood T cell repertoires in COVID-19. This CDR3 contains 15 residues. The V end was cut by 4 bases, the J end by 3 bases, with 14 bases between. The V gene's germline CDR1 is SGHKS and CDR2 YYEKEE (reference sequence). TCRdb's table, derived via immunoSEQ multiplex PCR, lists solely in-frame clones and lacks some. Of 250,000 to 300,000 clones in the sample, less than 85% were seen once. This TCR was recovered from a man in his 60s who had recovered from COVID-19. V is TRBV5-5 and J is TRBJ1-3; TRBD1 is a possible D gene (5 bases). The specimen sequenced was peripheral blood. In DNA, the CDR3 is TGTGCCAGCAGCCCATTTCAGGGCGGTGGAAACACCATATATTTT. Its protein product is CASSPFQGGGNTIYF. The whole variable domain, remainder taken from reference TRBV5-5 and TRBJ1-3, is DAGVTQSPTHLIKTRGQQVTLRCSPISGHKSVSWYQQVLGQGPQFIFQYYEKEERGRGNFPDRFSARQFPNYSSELNVNALLLGDSALYLCASSPFQGGGNTIYFGEGSWLTVV.